A selection of T cell receptor beta chains follows, all from one sample in a study of cytomegalovirus exposure and HLA in healthy donors. Some clones are missing from TCRdb's copy, which holds only in-frame ones; the method was immunoSEQ multiplex PCR. Of around 38,000 clones listed, about 66% are singletons. Sequencing was carried out using PBMCs. The receptors were sampled from a man in his forties or fifties in good health and CMV-seropositive. The CDR3 runs from the conserved cysteine through the conserved F or W. D genes are given only for firm matches. Expanded clones are given a class, and other clones once, few, many or no size at all.

J | V | D | size | CDR3 | DNA
TRBJ1-2 | TRBV6-5 | TRBD1 | NA | CASSRARGRGYTF | TGTGCCAGCAGCCGGGCAAGGGGGCGTGGCTACACCTTC
TRBJ1-2 | TRBV28 | NA | NA | CASSPGQYGYTF | TGTGCCAGCAGTCCTGGACAGTATGGCTACACCTTC
TRBJ2-1 | TRBV4-1 | TRBD2 | NA | CASSQALAGYNEQFF | TGCGCCAGCAGCCAAGCACTAGCGGGGTACAATGAGCAGTTCTTC
TRBJ2-7 | TRBV2 | TRBD1 | NA | CASKGTGPYEQYF | TGTGCCAGCAAAGGGACAGGGCCCTACGAGCAGTACTTC
TRBJ2-1 | TRBV11-1 | NA | NA | CASALRGPGGEQFF | TGTGCCAGCGCCCTCCGAGGGCCAGGCGGTGAGCAGTTCTTC
TRBJ1-6 | TRBV14 | TRBD1 | few | CASSQGQGFSPLHF | TGTGCCAGCAGCCAAGGACAGGGGTTCTCACCCCTCCACTTT
TRBJ1-4 | TRBV29-1 | NA | NA | CSARQEQTNEKLFF | TGCAGCGCGAGACAGGAGCAGACTAATGAAAAACTGTTTTTT
TRBJ2-7 | TRBV5-1 | NA | NA | CASRREGYEQYF | TGCGCCAGCCGCAGGGAAGGCTACGAGCAGTACTTC
TRBJ2-7 | TRBV10-3 | TRBD2 | few | CATYNGGGRSEQYF | TGTGCCACCTATAACGGGGGGGGGCGAAGCGAGCAGTACTTC
TRBJ1-5 | TRBV6-5 | TRBD1 | NA | CASSYGTGEGAPQHF | TGTGCCAGCAGTTACGGGACAGGGGAAGGGGCGCCCCAGCATTTT
TRBJ2-5 | TRBV7-9 | TRBD1 | once | CASSPGQGVLETQYF | TGTGCCAGCAGTCCGGGACAGGGGGTTTTAGAGACCCAGTACTTC
TRBJ1-4 | TRBV7-9 | TRBD1 | NA | CASSFDRVRSEKLFF | TGTGCCAGCAGCTTCGACAGGGTGAGGAGTGAAAAACTGTTTTTT
TRBJ1-5 | TRBV7-2 | NA | NA | CASSRQFDQPQHF | TGTGCCAGCAGCCGACAGTTTGATCAGCCCCAGCATTTT
TRBJ2-1 | TRBV6-5 | NA | few | CASRRGWNNEQFF | TGTGCCAGCAGAAGGGGCTGGAACAATGAGCAGTTCTTC
TRBJ2-1 | TRBV5-1 | NA | NA | CASSLDPTVGEQFF | TGCGCCAGCAGCTTGGATCCCACTGTTGGTGAGCAGTTCTTC
TRBJ1-2 | TRBV4-1 | TRBD1 | NA | CASSPGTGDNYGYTF | TGCGCCAGCAGCCCTGGGACAGGGGATAACTATGGCTACACCTTC
TRBJ1-1 | TRBV9 | NA | NA | CASSAAPGNTEAFF | TGTGCCAGCAGCGCAGCACCAGGAAACACTGAAGCTTTCTTT
TRBJ2-7 | TRBV10-3 | NA | NA | CAISESNISQENYEQYF | TGTGCCATCAGTGAGTCGAATATTTCACAGGAAAATTACGAGCAGTACTTC
TRBJ2-3 | TRBV7-8 | TRBD2 | NA | CASSLASGGGAADTQYF | TGTGCCAGCAGCTTAGCCTCGGGCGGGGGGGCGGCAGATACGCAGTATTTT
TRBJ1-5 | TRBV6-1 | NA | NA | CASKSVTGGGQPQHF | TGTGCCAGCAAGAGCGTGACCGGGGGAGGTCAGCCCCAGCATTTT
TRBJ1-4 | TRBV15 | NA | NA | CARVLREKLFF | TGTGCCCGAGTTCTACGTGAAAAACTGTTTTTT
TRBJ2-7 | TRBV5-4 | TRBD2 | NA | CASSLALAGGPGEQYF | TGTGCCAGCAGCTTGGCACTAGCGGGGGGGCCCGGCGAGCAGTACTTC
TRBJ2-3 | TRBV2 | TRBD1 | few | CASSPGTASTDTQYF | TGTGCCAGCAGCCCAGGGACAGCTAGCACAGATACGCAGTATTTT
TRBJ2-3 | TRBV4-1 | TRBD1 | few | CASSYRQGAGDTQYF | TGCGCCAGCAGCTACCGACAGGGGGCGGGAGATACGCAGTATTTT
TRBJ2-1 | TRBV11-2 | TRBD2 | NA | CASSSGGAREQFF | TGTGCCAGCAGCTCCGGGGGGGCCCGGGAGCAGTTCTTC
TRBJ1-5 | TRBV7-8 | TRBD1 | NA | CASSLVPGQGSQPQHF | TGTGCCAGCAGCTTAGTGCCGGGACAGGGGAGTCAGCCCCAGCATTTT
TRBJ1-2 | TRBV30 | NA | NA | CAWSVRGDYTF | TGTGCCTGGAGTGTACGGGGGGACTACACCTTC
TRBJ1-6 | TRBV18 | NA | NA | CASSPTDTNSPLHF | TGTGCCAGCTCACCAACAGATACCAATTCACCCCTCCACTTT
TRBJ1-1 | TRBV9 | NA | NA | CASSVAGPEAFF | TGTGCCAGCAGCGTAGCTGGCCCTGAAGCTTTCTTT
TRBJ1-6 | TRBV6-5 | NA | NA | CASSYSGGGNSPLHF | TGTGCCAGCAGTTACTCGGGAGGGGGTAATTCACCCCTCCACTTT
TRBJ1-1 | TRBV7-9 | TRBD1 | NA | CASRRDRTEEAFF | TGTGCCAGCAGGAGGGACAGGACAGAAGAAGCTTTCTTT
TRBJ2-2 | TRBV10-3 | TRBD2 | NA | CAISDFDLAGSGELFF | TGTGCCATCAGTGACTTCGACCTAGCGGGGTCCGGGGAGCTGTTTTTT
TRBJ2-7 | TRBV11-2 | TRBD1 | NA | CASSVRTGGSYEQYF | TGTGCCAGCAGCGTTAGGACAGGGGGAAGCTACGAGCAGTACTTC
TRBJ1-5 | TRBV18 | NA | once | CASSPGDSNQPQHF | TGTGCCAGCTCACCGGGAGATAGCAATCAGCCCCAGCATTTT
TRBJ2-5 | TRBV11-3 | NA | NA | CASSLSQQETQYF | TGTGCCAGCAGCTTATCCCAGCAAGAGACCCAGTACTTC
TRBJ2-3 | TRBV9 | TRBD2 | NA | CASTGGPKDTQYF | TGTGCCAGCACGGGGGGGCCGAAAGATACGCAGTATTTT
TRBJ2-5 | TRBV5-4 | NA | NA | CASSLVRQNMRETQYF | TGTGCCAGCAGCTTGGTTCGGCAGAACATGCGGGAGACCCAGTACTTC
TRBJ1-5 | TRBV7-2 | NA | NA | CASSLAVGGQPQHF | TGTGCCAGCAGCTTAGCGGTAGGGGGTCAGCCCCAGCATTTT
TRBJ2-2 | TRBV5-1 | TRBD2 | NA | CASSLTSGRMSTGELFF | TGCGCCAGCAGCTTGACTAGCGGGAGAATGAGCACCGGGGAGCTGTTTTTT